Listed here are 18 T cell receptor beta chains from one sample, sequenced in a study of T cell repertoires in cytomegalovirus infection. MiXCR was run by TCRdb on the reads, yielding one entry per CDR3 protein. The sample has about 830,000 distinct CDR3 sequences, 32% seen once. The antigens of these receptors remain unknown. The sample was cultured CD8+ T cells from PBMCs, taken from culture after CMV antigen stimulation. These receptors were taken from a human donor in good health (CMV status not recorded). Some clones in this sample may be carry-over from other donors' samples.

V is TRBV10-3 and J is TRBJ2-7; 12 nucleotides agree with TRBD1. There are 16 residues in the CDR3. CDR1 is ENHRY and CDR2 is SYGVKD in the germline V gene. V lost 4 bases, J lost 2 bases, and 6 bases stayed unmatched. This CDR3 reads CAISGIGDRGPYEQYF. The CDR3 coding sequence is TGTGCCATCAGTGGGATTGGGGACAGGGGGCCCTACGAGCAGTACTTC.

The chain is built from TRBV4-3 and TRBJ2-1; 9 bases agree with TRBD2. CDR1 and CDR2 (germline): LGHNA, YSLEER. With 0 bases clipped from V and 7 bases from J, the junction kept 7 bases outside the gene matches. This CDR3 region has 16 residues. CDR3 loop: CASSQDWRGGLNEQFF. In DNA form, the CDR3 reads TGCGCCAGCAGCCAAGATTGGCGGGGGGGCCTAAATGAGCAGTTCTTC.

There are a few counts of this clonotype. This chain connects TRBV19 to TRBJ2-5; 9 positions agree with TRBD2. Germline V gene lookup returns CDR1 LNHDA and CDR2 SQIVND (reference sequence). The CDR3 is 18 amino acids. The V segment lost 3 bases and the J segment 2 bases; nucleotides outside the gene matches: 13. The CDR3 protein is CASSMGLAGPFFQETQYF. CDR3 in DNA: TGTGCCAGTAGTATGGGGCTAGCGGGGCCATTTTTTCAAGAGACCCAGTACTTC. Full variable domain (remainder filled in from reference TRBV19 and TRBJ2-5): DGGITQSPKYLFRKEGQNVTLSCEQNLNHDAMYWYRQDPGQGLRLIYYSQIVNDFQKGDIAEGYSVSREKKESFPLTVTSAQKNPTAFYLCASSMGLAGPFFQETQYFGPGTRLLVL.

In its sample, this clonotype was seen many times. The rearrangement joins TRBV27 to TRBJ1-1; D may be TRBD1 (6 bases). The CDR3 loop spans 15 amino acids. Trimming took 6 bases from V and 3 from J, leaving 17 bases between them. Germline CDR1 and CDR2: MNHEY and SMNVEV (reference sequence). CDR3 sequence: CASRVRGHPDTEAFF. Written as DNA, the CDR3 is TGTGCCAGCAGAGTTAGGGGACACCCCGACACTGAAGCTTTCTTT.

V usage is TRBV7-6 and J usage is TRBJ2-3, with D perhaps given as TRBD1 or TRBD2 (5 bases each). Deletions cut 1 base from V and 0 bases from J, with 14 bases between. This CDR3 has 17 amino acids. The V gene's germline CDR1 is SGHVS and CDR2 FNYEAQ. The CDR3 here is CASSLEWGPASTDTQYF. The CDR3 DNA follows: TGTGCCAGCAGCTTAGAGTGGGGACCAGCTAGCACAGATACGCAGTATTTT.

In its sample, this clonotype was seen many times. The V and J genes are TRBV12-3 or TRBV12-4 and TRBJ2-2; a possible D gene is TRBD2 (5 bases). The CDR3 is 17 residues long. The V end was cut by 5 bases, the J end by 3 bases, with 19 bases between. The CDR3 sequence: CASSAPLGRRDTGELFF. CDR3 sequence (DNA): TGTGCCAGCAGTGCCCCTCTAGGGAGAAGGGACACCGGGGAGCTGTTTTTT.

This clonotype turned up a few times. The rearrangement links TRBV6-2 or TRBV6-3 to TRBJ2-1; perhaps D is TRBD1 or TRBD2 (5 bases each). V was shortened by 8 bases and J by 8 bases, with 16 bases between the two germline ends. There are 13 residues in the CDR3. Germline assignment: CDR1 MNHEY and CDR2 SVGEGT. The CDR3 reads CASAGTTQHEQFF. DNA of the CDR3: TGTGCCAGCGCCGGGACCACCCAACATGAGCAGTTCTTC.

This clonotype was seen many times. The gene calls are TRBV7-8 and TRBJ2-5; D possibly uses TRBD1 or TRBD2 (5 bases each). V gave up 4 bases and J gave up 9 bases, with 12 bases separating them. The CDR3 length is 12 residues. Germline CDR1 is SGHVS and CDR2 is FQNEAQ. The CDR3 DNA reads TGTGCCAGCAGCTCAGTCCGGGGCCCCCAGTACTTC. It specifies CASSSVRGPQYF.

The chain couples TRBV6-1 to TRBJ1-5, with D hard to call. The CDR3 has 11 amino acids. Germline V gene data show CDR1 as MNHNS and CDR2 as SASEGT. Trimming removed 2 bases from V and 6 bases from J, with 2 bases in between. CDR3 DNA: TGTGCCAGCAGTGAAAGTCAGCCCCAGCATTTT. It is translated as CASSESQPQHF.

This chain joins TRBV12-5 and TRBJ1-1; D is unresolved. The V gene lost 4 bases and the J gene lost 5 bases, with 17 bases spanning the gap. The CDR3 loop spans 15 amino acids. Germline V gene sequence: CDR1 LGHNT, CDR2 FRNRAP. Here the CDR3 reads CASGYPAVLGTEAFF. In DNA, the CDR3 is TGTGCTAGTGGTTACCCCGCGGTCCTGGGAACTGAAGCTTTCTTT.

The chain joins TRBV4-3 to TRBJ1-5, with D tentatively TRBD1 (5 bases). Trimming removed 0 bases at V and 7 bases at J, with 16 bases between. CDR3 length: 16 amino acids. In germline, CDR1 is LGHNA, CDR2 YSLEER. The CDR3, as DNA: TGCGCCAGCAGCCAAGATTGGGGCGGAAGGGAGCAGCCCCAGCATTTT. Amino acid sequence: CASSQDWGGREQPQHF.

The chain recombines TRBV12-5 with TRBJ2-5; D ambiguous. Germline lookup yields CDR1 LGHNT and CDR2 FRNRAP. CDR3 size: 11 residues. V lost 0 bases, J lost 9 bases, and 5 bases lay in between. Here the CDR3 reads CASGLVPAQYF. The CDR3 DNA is TGTGCTAGTGGTTTGGTCCCGGCCCAGTACTTC.

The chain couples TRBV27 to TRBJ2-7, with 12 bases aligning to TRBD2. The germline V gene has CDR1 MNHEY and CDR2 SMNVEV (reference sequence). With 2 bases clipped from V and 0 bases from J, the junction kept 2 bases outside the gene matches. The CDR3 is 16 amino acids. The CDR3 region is CASSLTSGGSSYEQYF. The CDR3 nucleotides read TGTGCCAGCAGTTTAACTAGCGGGGGGAGCTCCTACGAGCAGTACTTC.

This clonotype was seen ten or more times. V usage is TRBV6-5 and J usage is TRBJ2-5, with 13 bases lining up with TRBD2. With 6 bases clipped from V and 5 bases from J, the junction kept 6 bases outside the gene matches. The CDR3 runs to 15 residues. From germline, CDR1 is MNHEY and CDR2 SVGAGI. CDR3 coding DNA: TGTGCCAGCAGCCCCGGGACTAGCGGGGTGGAGACCCAGTACTTC. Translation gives CASSPGTSGVETQYF.

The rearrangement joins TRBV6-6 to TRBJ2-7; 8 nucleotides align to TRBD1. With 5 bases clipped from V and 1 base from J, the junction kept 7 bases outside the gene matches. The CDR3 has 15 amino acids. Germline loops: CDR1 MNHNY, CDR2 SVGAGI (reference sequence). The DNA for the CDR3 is TGTGCCAGCAGTCCGACAGGGGCGGCATCCTACGAGCAGTACTTC. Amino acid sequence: CASSPTGAASYEQYF.

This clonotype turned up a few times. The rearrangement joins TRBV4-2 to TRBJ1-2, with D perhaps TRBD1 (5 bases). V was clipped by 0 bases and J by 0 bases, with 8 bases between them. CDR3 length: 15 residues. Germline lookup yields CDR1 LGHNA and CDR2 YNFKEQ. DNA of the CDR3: TGTGCCAGCAGCCAAGAGGGGGGGACTAACTATGGCTACACCTTC. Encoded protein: CASSQEGGTNYGYTF.

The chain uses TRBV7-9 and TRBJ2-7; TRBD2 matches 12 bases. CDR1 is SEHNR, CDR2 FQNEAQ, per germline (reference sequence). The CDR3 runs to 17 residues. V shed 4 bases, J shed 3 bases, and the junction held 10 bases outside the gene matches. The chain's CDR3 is CASSSAVLAGGDYEQYF. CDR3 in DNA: TGTGCCAGCAGCTCTGCGGTACTAGCGGGGGGAGACTACGAGCAGTACTTC.

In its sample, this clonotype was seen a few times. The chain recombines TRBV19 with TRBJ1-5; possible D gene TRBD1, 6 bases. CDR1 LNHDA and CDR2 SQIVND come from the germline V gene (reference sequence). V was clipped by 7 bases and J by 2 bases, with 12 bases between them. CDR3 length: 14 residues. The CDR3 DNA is TGTGCCAGTACCATGGCAGGGGGCAATCAGCCCCAGCATTTT. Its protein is CASTMAGGNQPQHF. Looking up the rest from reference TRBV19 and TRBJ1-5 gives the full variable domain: DGGITQSPKYLFRKEGQNVTLSCEQNLNHDAMYWYRQDPGQGLRLIYYSQIVNDFQKGDIAEGYSVSREKKESFPLTVTSAQKNPTAFYLCASTMAGGNQPQHFGDGTRLSIL.